Each of the 31 T cell receptor beta chains below was sequenced from the same sample in a study of T-cell reconstitution after alpha-beta-depleted transplantation in children. Unique molecular identifiers were built into the TCRbeta library. TCRdb fed the PCR reads into MiXCR, producing one record per CDR3 protein. The repertoire holds around 440,000 distinct CDR3 sequences, with 16% as singletons. This specimen consisted of PBMCs, mostly from graft donor cells, obtained 360 days after TCRalphabeta/CD19-depleted stem cell transplant. All receptors derive from a boy less than two years old who had a stem cell transplant for Wiskott-Aldrich syndrome, so the T cells may come from the graft donor.

The J gene is TRBJ2-7, the V gene TRBV3-1; no reliable D call. This CDR3 is 13 amino acids long. Per the germline V gene, CDR1 is LGHDT and CDR2 is YNNKEL (reference sequence). V dropped 4 bases and J dropped 0 bases, with 7 bases sitting between them. CDR3 bases: TGTGCCAGCAGCCGAGTATACTCCTACGAGCAGTACTTC. This encodes CASSRVYSYEQYF.

The table lists this clonotype with a few counts. This sequence joins TRBV24-1 and TRBJ2-1; no clear D gene. V was clipped by 9 bases and J by 1 base, with 9 bases between them. The CDR3 has 13 amino acids. CDR1 and CDR2 (germline): KGHDR, SFDVKD. CDR3 in amino acids: CATGDLSYNEQFF. CDR3 DNA: TGTGCCACCGGGGATCTATCCTACAATGAGCAGTTCTTC.

This clonotype was seen only a few times. The chain couples TRBV10-3 to TRBJ1-1; no definite D call. This CDR3 region has 18 residues. Germline lookup yields CDR1 ENHRY and CDR2 SYGVKD. Trimming stripped 0 bases from V and 3 bases from J, with 20 bases between. The CDR3 sequence: CAISESRARVRDDTEAFF. DNA of the CDR3: TGTGCCATCAGTGAGTCGAGAGCCCGGGTCCGGGATGACACTGAAGCTTTCTTT.

This clonotype occurred a few times. V and J are TRBV7-2 and TRBJ2-7, with D possibly being TRBD1 (5 bases). The CDR3 is made up of 15 amino acids. From germline, CDR1 is SGHTA and CDR2 FQGNSA. The V gene lost 5 bases and the J gene lost 1 base, with 15 bases spanning the gap. This chain's CDR3 is CASSARALLSYEQYF. The CDR3 DNA follows: TGTGCCAGCAGCGCCAGGGCTCTCCTATCCTACGAGCAGTACTTC.

This chain joins TRBV6-5 and TRBJ2-5; D might be TRBD1 (5 bases). CDR1 MNHEY and CDR2 SVGAGI come from the germline V gene. The CDR3 contains 17 residues. V lost 3 bases to trimming and J lost 2 bases, with 19 bases between them. The CDR3 DNA is TGTGCCAGCAGTTATTTCTCAGGGTTTTTTGGGCAAGAGACCCAGTACTTC. This gives the protein CASSYFSGFFGQETQYF.

The rearrangement uses TRBV19 and TRBJ2-7; TRBD1 agrees at 8 bases. V lost 6 bases, J lost 3 bases, and 7 bases stayed unmatched. CDR3 length: 14 residues. Germline V gene lookup returns CDR1 LNHDA and CDR2 SQIVND (reference sequence). This CDR3 reads CASSSRDRFYEQYF. Written as DNA, the CDR3 is TGTGCCAGTAGCTCCCGGGACAGGTTCTACGAGCAGTACTTC.

This chain joins TRBV12-3 or TRBV12-4 and TRBJ2-2; 9 bases fit TRBD2. The V segment lost 5 bases and the J segment 3 bases; nucleotides outside the gene matches: 7. The CDR3 extends over 16 amino acids. The CDR3 coding sequence is TGTGCCAGCAGTCCCTCTAGCGGGGCCCACACCGGGGAGCTGTTTTTT. Translation gives CASSPSSGAHTGELFF.

This clonotype has only a few counts. The chain employs TRBV29-1 and TRBJ2-3; D is possibly TRBD2 (6 bases). V lost 4 bases, J lost 4 bases, and 12 bases lay in between. The CDR3 is 13 amino acids. The V gene's germline CDR1 is SQVTM and CDR2 ANQGSEA. The CDR3 region is CSVVGRGADTQYF. The DNA of the CDR3 is TGCAGCGTTGTGGGGCGGGGTGCAGATACGCAGTATTTT.

V usage is TRBV10-3 and J usage is TRBJ2-7, with 11 bases fitting TRBD2. Trimming at V came to 6 bases and at J to 3 bases, leaving 4 bases not matched to a gene. The CDR3 loop spans 14 amino acids. Germline assignment: CDR1 ENHRY and CDR2 SYGVKD. The CDR3 DNA follows: TGTGCCATCAGGCCCGGGACTAGCGGCTACGAGCAGTACTTC. Its translation: CAIRPGTSGYEQYF.

The V gene is TRBV9, the J gene TRBJ1-6; a weak D match, TRBD1 (5 bases). CDR1 is SGDLS and CDR2 is YYNGEE in the germline V gene. Trimming left V 1 base short and J 6 bases short, with 5 bases between. The CDR3 covers 13 residues. The CDR3 sequence: CASSVQGNSPLHF. CDR3 sequence (DNA): TGTGCCAGCAGCGTACAGGGTAATTCACCCCTCCACTTT.

In this sample, this clonotype turned up once. J is TRBJ2-5 and V is TRBV6-5; D is unresolved. The CDR3 sequence is 14 residues long. CDR1 is MNHEY, CDR2 SVGAGI, per germline. The ends were cut back, 4 bases at V and 3 bases at J, with 12 bases in the middle. For the CDR3, the DNA is TGTGCCAGCAGTTTGTGGAGCATAGAAGAGACCCAGTACTTC. Its translation is CASSLWSIEETQYF.

The chain is built from TRBV11-2 and TRBJ2-3, with no clear D. Germline V lookup: CDR1 SGHAT, CDR2 FQNNGV. Trimming removed 5 bases at V and 7 bases at J, with 13 bases between. The CDR3 is 13 residues long. CDR3 loop: CASSPYRRNTQYF. For the CDR3, the DNA is TGTGCCAGCAGCCCGTATAGGAGAAATACGCAGTATTTT.

The rearrangement uses TRBV12-3 or TRBV12-4 and TRBJ1-2; 8 positions agree with TRBD1. CDR3 length equals 13 residues. Trimming at V came to 6 bases and at J to 3 bases, leaving 3 bases not matched to a gene. The CDR3 region has the DNA TGTGCCAGCAGCTTCAGGGGGCACTATGGCTACACCTTC. Residues: CASSFRGHYGYTF.

In this sample, this clonotype turned up many times. The chain carries TRBV29-1 and TRBJ1-1; TRBD1 might be the D (5 bases). The CDR3 consists of 11 residues. V was pared by 2 bases and J by 11 bases, with 12 bases between. Germline assignment: CDR1 SQVTM and CDR2 ANQGSEA. Here the CDR3 reads CSVERTSGAFF. The DNA for the CDR3 is TGCAGCGTTGAAAGGACAAGCGGGGCTTTCTTT. Full variable domain (rest looked up from reference TRBV29-1 and TRBJ1-1): SAVISQKPSRDICQRGTSLTIQCQVDSQVTMMFWYRQQPGQSLTLIATANQGSEATYESGFVIDKFPISRPNLTFSTLTVSNMSPEDSSIYLCSVERTSGAFFGQGTRLTVV.

V and J are TRBV29-1 and TRBJ2-5, with 8 bases aligning to TRBD2. Trimming at V came to 7 bases and at J to 5 bases, leaving 9 bases not matched to a gene. Germline loops: CDR1 SQVTM, CDR2 ANQGSEA. The CDR3 totals 13 residues. CDR3 coding DNA: TGCAGCGCCCGCGGACTAGCTGGGGAGACCCAGTACTTC. Its translation is CSARGLAGETQYF.

In this sample, this clonotype turned up a few times. The chain is built from TRBV10-3 and TRBJ2-5; 9 bases are shared with TRBD2. The CDR3 length is 15 residues. V gave up 4 bases and J gave up 7 bases; unmatched junction bases: 10. The germline CDR1 and CDR2 sequences are ENHRY and SYGVKD. For the CDR3, the DNA is TGTGCCATCAGTGGGACTAGCGATCGTGGTGGGACCCAGTACTTC. Protein sequence: CAISGTSDRGGTQYF.

This clonotype appeared many times. The V gene is TRBV2, the J gene TRBJ2-5, with TRBD2 as a possible D gene (5 bases). The CDR3 is made up of 11 amino acids. Per the germline V gene, CDR1 is SNHLY and CDR2 is FYNNEI. V was cut by 6 bases and J by 5 bases, with 7 bases left in between. In DNA form, the CDR3 reads TGTGCCAGCAGGCGAGGGGAGACCCAGTACTTC. Its protein is CASRRGETQYF.

This sequence joins TRBV28 and TRBJ1-2; D possibly corresponds to TRBD1 (6 bases). This CDR3 spans 15 amino acids. Trimming cost V 2 bases and J 8 bases, with 18 bases left between them. Germline values: CDR1 MDHEN, CDR2 SYDVKM. The CDR3 here is CASSLDVGGPKGYTF. CDR3 coding DNA: TGTGCCAGCAGTTTAGATGTTGGGGGGCCTAAGGGCTACACCTTC.

The chain combines TRBV6-2 or TRBV6-3 with TRBJ2-1; TRBD2 matches 14 bases. The CDR3 length is 21 residues. J gave up 10 bases and V 5 bases, and 25 bases lay outside the gene matches. CDR1 and CDR2 (germline): MNHEY, SVGEGT. In DNA form, the CDR3 reads TGTGCCAGCAGTCCACCCGCCGTGGGAGGACTTTCTGGACTAGCGGGAGGAGAGCAGTTCTTC. Translation gives CASSPPAVGGLSGLAGGEQFF.

V is TRBV11-2 and J is TRBJ2-2; D might be TRBD2 (5 bases). The CDR3 sequence is 13 residues long. Trimming stripped 3 bases from V and 6 bases from J, with 8 bases between. Germline CDR1 SGHAT, CDR2 FQNNGV. The CDR3 protein is CASSFTGSGELFF. The CDR3 coding sequence is TGTGCCAGCAGCTTTACGGGGTCCGGGGAGCTGTTTTTT.

This chain uses TRBV10-3 with TRBJ2-2; 7 bases match TRBD1. The CDR3 has 15 residues. After removal of 3 bases from V and 1 base from J, the junction contained 2 bases not matched to a gene. Germline values: CDR1 ENHRY, CDR2 SYGVKD. The chain's CDR3 is CAISDWTGNTGELFF. CDR3 nucleotide sequence: TGTGCCATCAGTGACTGGACAGGGAACACCGGGGAGCTGTTTTTT.

This clonotype was observed a few times. This chain connects TRBV7-2 to TRBJ2-7, with 8 bases matching TRBD1. Trimming cost V 8 bases and J 0 bases; bases outside gene matches: 9. Germline V gene sequence: CDR1 SGHTA, CDR2 FQGNSA. The CDR3 sequence is 15 residues long. Here the CDR3 DNA reads TGTGCCAGCCTCCACAACAGGGGGGCCTCCTACGAGCAGTACTTC. Residues: CASLHNRGASYEQYF.

This clonotype was counted only a few times. This sequence joins TRBV15 and TRBJ2-2; TRBD2 aligns across 9 bases. Germline CDR1 and CDR2: LNHNV and YYDKDF (reference sequence). V was pared by 5 bases and J by 4 bases, with 8 bases of the junction left unmatched. The length of the CDR3 is 16 residues. The CDR3 spells CATSSPSGKGTGELFF. As DNA, the CDR3 is TGTGCCACCAGCTCCCCTAGCGGGAAGGGCACCGGGGAGCTGTTTTTT. Based on the CDR3 plus reference TRBV15 and TRBJ2-2, the full variable domain is DAMVIQNPRYQVTQFGKPVTLSCSQTLNHNVMYWYQQKSSQAPKLLFHYYDKDFNNEADTPDNFQSRRPNTSFCFLDIRSPGLGDTAMYLCATSSPSGKGTGELFFGEGSRLTVL.

This clonotype was observed a few times. The V gene is TRBV24-1, the J gene TRBJ2-1; D is ambiguous. The CDR3 contains 12 residues. CDR1 and CDR2 from the germline V gene are KGHDR and SFDVKD. V lost 3 bases and J 12 bases, leaving 11 bases between the germline ends. Written as DNA, the CDR3 is TGTGCCACCAGTGATCACATAGGGTGGCAGTTCTTC. This gives the protein CATSDHIGWQFF.

This sequence joins TRBV28 and TRBJ2-2; D gene ambiguous. Germline V gene lookup returns CDR1 MDHEN and CDR2 SYDVKM. This CDR3 is 14 amino acids long. V was cut by 3 bases and J by 1 base, with 6 bases left in between. CDR3 region: CASSFVRNTGELFF. CDR3 bases: TGTGCCAGCAGTTTCGTGCGGAACACCGGGGAGCTGTTTTTT.

The CDR3 protein is CSVERRGMRKKSYNEQFF. CDR3 DNA: TGCAGCGTTGAACGTAGGGGAATGAGAAAGAAGTCCTACAATGAGCAGTTCTTC. The chain has TRBV29-1 and TRBJ2-1, with D possibly matching TRBD1 (5 bases). The CDR3 sequence is 18 residues long. Trimming took off 2 bases at V and 1 base at J, with 21 bases between the two ends. Per germline, CDR1 SQVTM and CDR2 ANQGSEA.

This clonotype was seen at least ten times. This chain links TRBV18 with TRBJ1-1; D is unclear. V was shortened by 4 bases and J by 1 base, with 16 bases between the two germline ends. This CDR3 comprises 16 residues. The germline V gene has CDR1 KGHSH and CDR2 LQKENI. The CDR3 DNA sequence: TGTGCCAGCTCACTTATGGTCAGCGGGAAGAACACTGAAGCTTTCTTT. This sequence encodes CASSLMVSGKNTEAFF.

The rearrangement links TRBV6-1 to TRBJ1-3; D possibly corresponds to TRBD1 (6 bases). Germline V CDR1 and CDR2: MNHNS, SASEGT. CDR3 length equals 15 residues. V lost 5 bases and J lost 1, with 12 bases in between. CDR3 loop: CASSRTGLSGNTIYF. The CDR3, as DNA: TGTGCCAGCAGTCGAACAGGGTTATCTGGAAACACCATATATTTT.

The table lists this clonotype with a few counts. The chain carries TRBV5-1 and TRBJ2-3, with unresolved D. The CDR3 totals 13 residues. Trimming pared 6 bases from V and 1 base from J, leaving 9 bases between. Per the germline V gene, CDR1 is SGHRS and CDR2 is YFSETQ. CDR3 amino acids: CASKLARTDTQYF. As DNA, the CDR3 is TGCGCCAGCAAATTAGCTCGCACAGATACGCAGTATTTT.

This clonotype has only a few counts. J is TRBJ2-3 and V is TRBV11-2; the D gene could be TRBD1 or TRBD2 (5 bases each). The CDR3 spans 14 residues. Trimming left V 3 bases short and J 6 bases short, with 13 bases between. Germline lookup yields CDR1 SGHAT and CDR2 FQNNGV. CDR3 DNA: TGTGCCAGCAGCTTCATGGGGGTAGGGGATACGCAGTATTTT. As protein: CASSFMGVGDTQYF.

The gene calls are TRBV11-2 and TRBJ2-3; D remains ambiguous. CDR1 SGHAT and CDR2 FQNNGV come from the germline V gene. Trimming pared 5 bases from V and 2 bases from J, leaving 8 bases between. The CDR3 length is 13 residues. CDR3 bases: TGTGCCAGCAGCGTATTCTCCACAGATACGCAGTATTTT. Amino acid sequence: CASSVFSTDTQYF.